These T cell receptor beta chains were read from a single sample in a study of T-cell memory formation after mild COVID-19. Using its own MiXCR run on the 5' RACE reads, TCRdb lists one record per CDR3 protein. The sample includes under 300,000 distinct CDR3 sequences, approximately 8% of them seen just once. The sequencing sample was made of PBMCs or a T cell subset sorted from them (not recorded which). These receptor sequences come from a young man who had mild COVID-19 (a few samples of this study predate the infection). Cell type and time point are not known. The CDR3 runs from the conserved cysteine through the conserved F or W. Each record gives: clone size, J gene, V gene, D gene, CDR3 protein, CDR3 DNA. The D gene is left open where the match is weak. A clone size is listed for some rows: how often the clone was seen (once, few, many), or a class if it is expanded.

few	TRBJ2-1	TRBV11-1	.	CASSLGVEAFNEQFF	TGTGCCAGCAGCTTAGGCGTTGAAGCGTTCAATGAGCAGTTCTTC
few	TRBJ2-5	TRBV30	.	CAWDTGRQETQYF	TGTGCCTGGGATACGGGACGGCAAGAGACCCAGTACTTC
.	TRBJ2-1	TRBV5-1	TRBD1	CASSFFSGTGDYEQFF	TGCGCCAGCAGTTTTTTCTCCGGGACAGGGGACTATGAGCAGTTCTTC
.	TRBJ1-5	TRBV4-3	.	CASSQDFWQGPQHF	TGCGCCAGCAGCCAAGATTTTTGGCAGGGGCCTCAGCATTTT
many	TRBJ2-5	TRBV7-2	TRBD2	CASSLLAGGPWETQYF	TGTGCCAGCAGCTTACTAGCGGGGGGGCCCTGGGAGACCCAGTACTTC
.	TRBJ1-1	TRBV5-1	.	CASSQQGMNTEAFF	TGCGCCAGCAGCCAACAGGGCATGAACACTGAAGCTTTCTTT
many	TRBJ1-6	TRBV12-3/TRBV12-4	.	CASTFSSGSPLHF	TGTGCCAGCACCTTCTCTTCGGGTTCACCCCTCCACTTT
.	TRBJ2-3	TRBV20-1	TRBD2	CSARRGASTDTQYF	TGCAGTGCTAGGCGGGGGGCCAGCACAGATACGCAGTATTTT
few	TRBJ2-2	TRBV5-1	.	CASSLWGRQTGELFF	TGCGCCAGCAGCCTGTGGGGGCGGCAAACCGGGGAGCTGTTTTTT
many	TRBJ1-5	TRBV11-2	.	CASSLESRDNNQPQHF	TGTGCCAGCAGCTTGGAAAGCCGGGACAACAATCAGCCCCAGCATTTT
few	TRBJ2-1	TRBV4-1	TRBD2	CASSQGGGAYNEQFF	TGCGCCAGCAGCCAAGGCGGGGGGGCCTACAATGAGCAGTTCTTC
few	TRBJ1-5	TRBV15	.	CATRQQNQPQHF	TGTGCCACCAGGCAGCAAAATCAGCCCCAGCATTTT
.	TRBJ1-2	TRBV6-5	.	CASSYGASSAFYGYTF	TGTGCCAGCAGTTACGGGGCTAGTTCAGCGTTCTATGGCTACACCTTC
.	TRBJ1-1	TRBV7-9	.	CASSLVIGGTEAFF	TGTGCCAGCAGCTTAGTTATTGGGGGCACTGAAGCTTTCTTT
few	TRBJ2-6	TRBV11-2	.	CASIRGLGANVLTF	TGTGCCAGCATCCGGGGCCTTGGGGCCAACGTCCTGACTTTC
many	TRBJ1-2	TRBV4-1	.	CASSQGIGADYGYTF	TGCGCCAGCAGCCAAGGGATAGGGGCAGACTATGGCTACACCTTC
.	TRBJ2-3	TRBV15	TRBD2	CATSTRLAGESTDTQYF	TGTGCCACCAGCACCCGACTAGCGGGGGAGAGCACAGATACGCAGTATTTT
many	TRBJ2-2	TRBV7-3	.	CASSSTLQLDTGELFF	TGTGCCAGCAGCTCCACCCTCCAATTGGACACCGGGGAGCTGTTTTTT
.	TRBJ1-1	TRBV7-3	.	CASSLDSSGGATEAFF	TGTGCCAGCAGCCTGGACAGTTCTGGGGGGGCCACTGAAGCTTTCTTT
.	TRBJ2-2	TRBV5-1	TRBD2	CASSSSGTIPGELFF	TGCGCCAGCAGCTCGTCCGGGACTATACCCGGGGAGCTGTTTTTT
.	TRBJ1-2	TRBV7-8	.	CASSLFWQEGGYTF	TGTGCCAGCAGCTTATTTTGGCAGGAGGGCGGCTACACCTTC
.	TRBJ2-7	TRBV5-4	.	CASSLAFGKSSYEQYF	TGTGCCAGCAGCCTTGCTTTCGGTAAATCCTCCTACGAGCAGTACTTC
many	TRBJ1-4	TRBV27	.	CASSFSRDPEKLFF	TGTGCCAGCAGTTTTTCCCGCGATCCTGAAAAACTGTTTTTT
few	TRBJ1-3	TRBV12-3/TRBV12-4	.	CASTHLSSGNTIYF	TGTGCCAGCACCCACCTTTCCTCTGGAAACACCATATATTTT
many	TRBJ2-1	TRBV9	TRBD2	CASSASGGEQFF	TGTGCCAGCAGCGCGAGCGGGGGAGAGCAGTTCTTC
few	TRBJ2-5	TRBV20-1	TRBD1	CSAVSGTEKETQYF	TGCAGTGCTGTCTCCGGGACAGAAAAAGAGACCCAGTACTTC
.	TRBJ1-5	TRBV15	.	CATSRDPQPQHF	TGTGCCACCAGCAGAGATCCGCAGCCCCAGCATTTT
many	TRBJ2-2	TRBV7-9	.	CASSFGVLDTGELFF	TGTGCCAGCAGCTTCGGGGTCTTGGACACCGGGGAGCTGTTTTTT
many	TRBJ2-5	TRBV20-1	.	CSARLPGLYEDQETQYF	TGCAGTGCTAGGCTCCCGGGACTTTACGAAGATCAAGAGACCCAGTACTTC
few	TRBJ1-2	TRBV6-1	TRBD1	CASILQGNLGYTF	TGTGCCAGCATTTTACAGGGGAATCTTGGCTACACCTTC
.	TRBJ2-2	TRBV12-3/TRBV12-4	TRBD1	CASSTYRTGRNTGELFF	TGTGCCAGCAGCACCTACCGGACAGGGAGGAACACCGGGGAGCTGTTTTTT
.	TRBJ2-6	TRBV12-3/TRBV12-4	.	CASRGAYSGANVLTF	TGTGCCAGCAGGGGGGCATACTCTGGGGCCAACGTCCTGACTTTC
few	TRBJ2-1	TRBV29-1	.	CSVGWMGNEQFF	TGCAGCGTTGGGTGGATGGGGAATGAGCAGTTCTTC